Presented here are 17 T cell receptor beta chains from one specimen sequenced in a study of blood T cell repertoires in COVID-19. Using immunoSEQ multiplex PCR, the repertoire was profiled, and TCRdb retains in-frame clones only, with some absent. The sample gives 400,000 or so clones, more than 80% of which show up once; roughly 1.1% is in the top ten. The sample was PBMCs or T cells enriched from blood (not recorded which). The receptors originated from a man under 40 who had recovered from COVID-19.

V is TRBV28 and J is TRBJ1-1; D gene unclear. The CDR3 has 13 amino acids. CDR1 and CDR2 from the germline V gene are MDHEN and SYDVKM. The germline V and J ends were trimmed by 5 bases and 1 base, with 8 bases remaining between them. CDR3 region: CASSPHGNTEAFF. CDR3 DNA: TGTGCCAGCAGTCCTCACGGGAACACTGAAGCTTTCTTT.

V and J are TRBV3-1 (or the pseudogene TRBV3-2) and TRBJ2-5; 10 bases are a match to TRBD2. Germline V gene data show CDR1 as LGHDT and CDR2 as YNNKEL (reference sequence). After removal of 2 bases from V and 2 bases from J, the junction contained 2 bases not matched to a gene. This CDR3 is 15 amino acids long. CDR3: CASSQMGLAQETQYF. The CDR3, as DNA: TGTGCCAGCAGCCAAATGGGACTAGCGCAAGAGACCCAGTACTTC.

The chain employs TRBV4-1 and TRBJ2-7, with TRBD2 matching 10 bases. Germline V gene sequence: CDR1 MGHRA, CDR2 YSYEKL. This CDR3 contains 16 residues. With 1 base clipped from V and 2 bases from J, the junction kept 5 bases outside the gene matches. The CDR3 region is CASSQVSSGGTYEQYF. The CDR3 coding sequence is TGCGCCAGCAGCCAAGTTAGTAGCGGGGGGACCTACGAGCAGTACTTC.

This clone was recorded once. The chain couples TRBV28 to TRBJ2-3, with D hard to call. The CDR3 has 13 amino acids. The germline CDR1 and CDR2 sequences are MDHEN and SYDVKM. The ends were cut back, 2 bases at V and 2 bases at J, with 5 bases in the middle. In DNA, the CDR3 is TGTGCCAGCAGTTTACTCCCCACAGATACGCAGTATTTT. Its translation: CASSLLPTDTQYF.

The genes are TRBV19 and TRBJ1-2, with TRBD1 matching 7 bases. With 5 bases clipped from V and 6 bases from J, the junction kept 15 bases outside the gene matches. This CDR3 region has 16 residues. Germline V gene lookup returns CDR1 LNHDA and CDR2 SQIVND (reference sequence). In DNA, the CDR3 is TGTGCCAGTAGTTCTTCCTGGGACAGTGGCTACGATGGCTACACCTTC. Amino acids: CASSSSWDSGYDGYTF.

This chain uses TRBV27 with TRBJ2-1, with 7 bases fitting TRBD1. Germline V CDR1 and CDR2: MNHEY, SMNVEV (reference sequence). The CDR3 spans 15 residues. Trimming at V came to 2 bases and at J to 2 bases, leaving 3 bases not matched to a gene. DNA of the CDR3: TGTGCCAGCAGTTTACGACAGGGCCCCTACAATGAGCAGTTCTTC. As protein: CASSLRQGPYNEQFF.

The rearrangement uses TRBV7-3 and TRBJ2-7, with D maybe TRBD1 (7 bases). V was clipped by 2 bases and J by 6 bases, with 8 bases between them. CDR1 and CDR2 from the germline V gene are SGHTA and FQGTGA. This CDR3 is 12 amino acids long. CDR3 sequence (DNA): TGTGCCAGCAGCTTACAGGGGGGCGAGCAGTACTTC. Encoded protein: CASSLQGGEQYF.

The chain's CDR3 is CASRQSGATEAFF. DNA of the CDR3: TGTGCCAGCAGGCAAAGTGGGGCCACTGAAGCTTTCTTT. The rearrangement joins TRBV3-1 (or the pseudogene TRBV3-2) to TRBJ1-1; weak D call: TRBD1 (5 bases). The V end was cut by 6 bases, the J end by 4 bases, with 12 bases between. Germline V gene lookup returns CDR1 LGHDT and CDR2 YNNKEL (reference sequence). The length of the CDR3 is 13 residues.

This clone was detected only a few times. This sequence joins TRBV18 and TRBJ2-1, with 9 positions matching TRBD2. The CDR3 totals 17 residues. The V and J ends lost 2 bases and 6 bases, in that order; junction bases with no gene match: 11. Germline CDR1 KGHSH, CDR2 LQKENI. CDR3 sequence (DNA): TGTGCCAGCTCACCAGTTTCTCTAGCGGGAACCCTCAATGAGCAGTTCTTC. Residues: CASSPVSLAGTLNEQFF.

The rearrangement links TRBV4-1 to TRBJ1-3; D call uncertain. Germline V gene data show CDR1 as MGHRA and CDR2 as YSYEKL. Trimming left V 4 bases short and J 2 bases short, with 15 bases between. The CDR3 runs 16 residues. CDR3 in DNA: TGCGCCAGCAGCCGCCTGGGCGGGGTCCCTGGAAACACCATATATTTT. This sequence encodes CASSRLGGVPGNTIYF.

V and J are TRBV19 and TRBJ2-5; 7 bases map to TRBD2. J lost 4 bases, V lost 6 bases, and 11 bases had no gene match. This CDR3 contains 15 residues. Germline CDR1 is LNHDA and CDR2 is SQIVND (reference sequence). The CDR3 sequence is CASRKREGLGETQYF. The CDR3 nucleotides read TGTGCCAGTAGGAAGAGGGAGGGCCTTGGAGAGACCCAGTACTTC. The full variable domain, with the rest looked up from reference TRBV19 and TRBJ2-5, is DGGITQSPKYLFRKEGQNVTLSCEQNLNHDAMYWYRQDPGQGLRLIYYSQIVNDFQKGDIAEGYSVSREKKESFPLTVTSAQKNPTAFYLCASRKREGLGETQYFGPGTRLLVL.

V usage is TRBV29-1 and J usage is TRBJ2-1; 12 bases map to TRBD2. The germline V gene has CDR1 SQVTM and CDR2 ANQGSEA. V shed 7 bases, J shed 10 bases, and the junction held 5 bases outside the gene matches. The CDR3 spans 12 residues. CDR3 loop: CSDVGLAGEQFF. Here the CDR3 DNA reads TGCAGCGACGTCGGACTAGCGGGAGAGCAGTTCTTC.

The V gene is TRBV5-1, the J gene TRBJ2-5; 7 nucleotides align to TRBD2. Germline CDR1 SGHRS, CDR2 YFSETQ. Trimming removed 0 bases from V and 1 base from J; junction bases left unmatched: 9. The length of the CDR3 is 17 residues. CDR3 in DNA: TGCGCCAGCAGCTTGGCTTGGGCGGGAGCGACCCAAGAGACCCAGTACTTC. It is translated as CASSLAWAGATQETQYF.

The CDR3 DNA reads as TGCGCCAGCAGTGACAGCGGGTGGGGAGATACGCAGTATTTT. Translating gives CASSDSGWGDTQYF. V usage is TRBV10-1 and J usage is TRBJ2-3, with D possibly TRBD2 on 6 matching bases. Germline assignment: CDR1 WNHNN and CDR2 SYGVQD (reference sequence). The CDR3 extends over 14 amino acids. V was cut by 3 bases and J by 5 bases, with 12 bases left in between.

This rearrangement joins TRBV7-8 to TRBJ2-7; no clear D gene. Trimming pared 5 bases from V and 1 base from J, leaving 12 bases between. Germline V gene lookup returns CDR1 SGHVS and CDR2 FQNEAQ. The CDR3 consists of 14 residues. The CDR3 reads CASSPRDVSYEQYF. CDR3 nucleotide sequence: TGTGCCAGCAGCCCGAGAGATGTGTCCTACGAGCAGTACTTC.

The chain combines TRBV5-4 with TRBJ2-5, with 9 bases aligning to TRBD2. Germline CDR1 is SGHNT and CDR2 is YYREEE (reference sequence). The CDR3 has 16 residues. V shed 1 base and J 5 bases; nucleotides not matched to a gene: 9. The CDR3 is CASSLTTPAGGETQYF. The CDR3 DNA follows: TGTGCCAGCAGCTTGACGACTCCCGCGGGGGGGGAGACCCAGTACTTC. Filled out from reference TRBV5-4 and TRBJ2-5, the complete variable domain reads ETGVTQSPTHLIKTRGQQVTLRCSSQSGHNTVSWYQQALGQGPQFIFQYYREEENGRGNFPPRFSGLQFPNYSSELNVNALELDDSALYLCASSLTTPAGGETQYFGPGTRLLVL.

This clone has only a few counts. The chain is built from TRBV3-1 (or the pseudogene TRBV3-2) and TRBJ2-2; weak D call: TRBD2 (6 bases). This CDR3 has 17 residues. The V end lost 3 bases, the J end lost 6 bases, and 20 bases lay between the germline ends. From germline, CDR1 is LGHDT and CDR2 YNNKEL (reference sequence). CDR3 protein: CASSHSGLNNAAGELFF. The CDR3 nucleotides are TGTGCCAGCAGCCACTCGGGACTCAACAACGCGGCCGGGGAGCTGTTTTTT.